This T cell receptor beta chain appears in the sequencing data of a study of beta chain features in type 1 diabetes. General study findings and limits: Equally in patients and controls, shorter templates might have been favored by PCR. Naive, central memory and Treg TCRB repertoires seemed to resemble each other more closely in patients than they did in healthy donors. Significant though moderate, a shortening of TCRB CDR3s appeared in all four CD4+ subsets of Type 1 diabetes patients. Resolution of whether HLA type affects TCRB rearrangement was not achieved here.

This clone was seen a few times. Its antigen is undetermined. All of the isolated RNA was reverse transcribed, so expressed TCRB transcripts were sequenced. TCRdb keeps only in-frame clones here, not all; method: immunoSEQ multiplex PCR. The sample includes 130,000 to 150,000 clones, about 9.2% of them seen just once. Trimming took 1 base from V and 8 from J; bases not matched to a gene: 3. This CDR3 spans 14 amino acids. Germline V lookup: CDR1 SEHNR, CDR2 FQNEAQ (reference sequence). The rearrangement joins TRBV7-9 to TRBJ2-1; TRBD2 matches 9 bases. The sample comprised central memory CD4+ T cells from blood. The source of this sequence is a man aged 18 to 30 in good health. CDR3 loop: CASSLVRGGYEQFF. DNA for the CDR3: TGTGCCAGCAGCTTAGTGCGGGGGGGCTATGAGCAGTTCTTC.